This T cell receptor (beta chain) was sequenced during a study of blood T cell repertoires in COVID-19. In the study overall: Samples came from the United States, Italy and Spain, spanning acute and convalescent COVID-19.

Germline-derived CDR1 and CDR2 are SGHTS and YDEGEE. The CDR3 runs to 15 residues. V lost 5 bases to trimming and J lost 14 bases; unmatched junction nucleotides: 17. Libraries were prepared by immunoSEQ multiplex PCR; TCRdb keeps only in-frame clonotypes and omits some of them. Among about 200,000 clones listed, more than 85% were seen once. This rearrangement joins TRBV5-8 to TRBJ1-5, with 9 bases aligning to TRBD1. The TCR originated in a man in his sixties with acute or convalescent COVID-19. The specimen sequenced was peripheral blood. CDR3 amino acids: CASRPLRDRVWMKHF. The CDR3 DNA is TGTGCCAGCAGACCCCTCCGGGACAGGGTCTGGATGAAGCATTTT.